This note documents a single TCR beta chain sequence. Assay: immunoSEQ multiplex PCR; the TCRdb copy retains only in-frame clones and omits some. The profile shows around 350,000 clones, more than 75% of them singletons. This record comes from a study of blood T cell repertoires in COVID-19. Study as a whole: Samples of COVID-19 (acute and convalescent) were obtained from the United States, Italy and Spain. PBMCs, B-cell-depleted T cells, or T cells were the source of the cDNA or gDNA that made up the material.

The germline V and J ends were trimmed by 5 bases and 2 bases, with 10 bases remaining between them. The CDR3 covers 15 residues. The germline V gene encodes CDR1 SGHTA and CDR2 FQGNSA. The clonotype comes from a human donor in a cohort sampled during active COVID-19. The rearrangement joins TRBV7-2 to TRBJ2-6; D call uncertain. The sample was peripheral blood. CDR3 region: CASSRSGAGANVLTF. CDR3 bases: TGTGCCAGCAGCCGTAGTGGAGCTGGGGCCAACGTCCTGACTTTC.